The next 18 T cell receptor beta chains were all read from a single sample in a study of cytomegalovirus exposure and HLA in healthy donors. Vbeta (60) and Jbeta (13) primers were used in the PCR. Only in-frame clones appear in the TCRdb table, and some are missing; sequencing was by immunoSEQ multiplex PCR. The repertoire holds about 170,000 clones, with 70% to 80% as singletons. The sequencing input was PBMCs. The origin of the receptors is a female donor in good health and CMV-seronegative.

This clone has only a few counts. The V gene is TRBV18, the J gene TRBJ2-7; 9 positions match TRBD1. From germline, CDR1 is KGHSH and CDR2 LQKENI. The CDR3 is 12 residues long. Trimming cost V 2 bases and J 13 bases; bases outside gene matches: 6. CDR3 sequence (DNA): TGTGCCAGCTCACCAGACGGGACAGGGAACTACTTC. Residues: CASSPDGTGNYF. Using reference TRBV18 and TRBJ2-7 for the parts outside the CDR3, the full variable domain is NAGVMQNPRHLVRRRGQEARLRCSPMKGHSHVYWYRQLPEEGLKFMVYLQKENIIDESGMPKERFSAEFPKEGPSILRIQQVVRGDSAAYFCASSPDGTGNYFGPGTRLTVT.

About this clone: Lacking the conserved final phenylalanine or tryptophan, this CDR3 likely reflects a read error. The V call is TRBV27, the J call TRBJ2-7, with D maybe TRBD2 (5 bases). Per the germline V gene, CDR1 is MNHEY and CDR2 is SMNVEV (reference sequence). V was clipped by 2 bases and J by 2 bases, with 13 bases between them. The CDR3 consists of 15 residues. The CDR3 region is CASSLTHEGTYEQYL. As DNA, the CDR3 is TGTGCCAGCAGTTTAACCCACGAGGGAACCTACGAGCAGTACCTC.

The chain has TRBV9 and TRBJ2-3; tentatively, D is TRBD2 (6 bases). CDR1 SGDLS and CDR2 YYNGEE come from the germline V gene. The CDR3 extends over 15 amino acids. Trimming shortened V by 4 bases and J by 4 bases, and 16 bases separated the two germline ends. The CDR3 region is CASSLETGVADTQYF. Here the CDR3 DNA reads TGTGCCAGCAGCCTAGAAACGGGAGTCGCAGATACGCAGTATTTT.

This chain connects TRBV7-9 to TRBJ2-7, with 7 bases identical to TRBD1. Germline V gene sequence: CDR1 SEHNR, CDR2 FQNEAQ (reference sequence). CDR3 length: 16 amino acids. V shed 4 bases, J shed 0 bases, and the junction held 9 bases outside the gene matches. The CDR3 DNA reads TGTGCCAGCAGCTGGGACAGTTCCCCGAGCTCCTACGAGCAGTACTTC. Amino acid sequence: CASSWDSSPSSYEQYF. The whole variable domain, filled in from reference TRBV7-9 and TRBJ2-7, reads DTGVSQNPRHKITKRGQNVTFRCDPISEHNRLYWYRQTLGQGPEFLTYFQNEAQLEKSRLLSDRFSAERPKGSFSTLEIQRTEQGDSAMYLCASSWDSSPSSYEQYFGPGTRLTVT.

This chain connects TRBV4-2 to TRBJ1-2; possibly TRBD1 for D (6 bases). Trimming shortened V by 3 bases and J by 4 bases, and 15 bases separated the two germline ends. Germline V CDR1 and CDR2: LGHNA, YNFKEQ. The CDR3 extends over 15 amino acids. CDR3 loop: CASSQAGQPTYGYTF. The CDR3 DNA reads TGTGCCAGCAGCCAGGCCGGACAGCCTACCTATGGCTACACCTTC.

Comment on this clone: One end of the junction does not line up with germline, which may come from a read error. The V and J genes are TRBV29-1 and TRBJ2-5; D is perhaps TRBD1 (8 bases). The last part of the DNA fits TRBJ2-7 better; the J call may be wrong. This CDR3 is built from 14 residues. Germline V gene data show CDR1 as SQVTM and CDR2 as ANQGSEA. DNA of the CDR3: TGCAGCGTGGAAGGGGGGGACAGGCCTCTCGAGCAGTACTTC. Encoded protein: CSVEGGDRPLEQYF.

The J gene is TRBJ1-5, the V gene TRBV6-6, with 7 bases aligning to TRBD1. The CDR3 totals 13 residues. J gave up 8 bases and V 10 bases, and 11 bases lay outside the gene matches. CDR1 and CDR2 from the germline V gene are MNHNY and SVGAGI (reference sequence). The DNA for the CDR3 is TGTGCCATCCAGGAAACACAGGGGAAGCCCCAGCATTTT. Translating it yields CAIQETQGKPQHF.

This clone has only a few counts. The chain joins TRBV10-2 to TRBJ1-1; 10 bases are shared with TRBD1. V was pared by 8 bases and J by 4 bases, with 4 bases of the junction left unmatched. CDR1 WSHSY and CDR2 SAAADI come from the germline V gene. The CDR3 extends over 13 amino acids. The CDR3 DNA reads TGCGCCAGCGGCAGGACAGGGGGCACTGAAGCTTTCTTT. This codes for CASGRTGGTEAFF.

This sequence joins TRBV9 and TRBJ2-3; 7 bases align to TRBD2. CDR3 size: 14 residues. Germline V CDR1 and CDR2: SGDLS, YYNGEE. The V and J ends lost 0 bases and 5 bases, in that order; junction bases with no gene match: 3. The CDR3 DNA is TGTGCCAGCAGCGTAGTGGCGGGAGAAGATACGCAGTATTTT. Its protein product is CASSVVAGEDTQYF.

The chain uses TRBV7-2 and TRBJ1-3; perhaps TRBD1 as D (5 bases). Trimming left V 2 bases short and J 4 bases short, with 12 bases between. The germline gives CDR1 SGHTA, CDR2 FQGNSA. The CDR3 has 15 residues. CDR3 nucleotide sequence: TGTGCCAGCAGCTTACTCGCAGGGCCCGGAAACACCATATATTTT. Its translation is CASSLLAGPGNTIYF.

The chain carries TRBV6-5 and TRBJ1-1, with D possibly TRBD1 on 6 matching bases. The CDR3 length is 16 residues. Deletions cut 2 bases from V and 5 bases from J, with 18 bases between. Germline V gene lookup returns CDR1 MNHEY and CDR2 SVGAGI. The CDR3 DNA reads TGTGCCAGCAGTTACGGAGCAGGGGTGCTCCTGACTGAAGCTTTCTTT. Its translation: CASSYGAGVLLTEAFF.

The CDR3 nucleotides read TGTGCCGCATCGCCGGGACAGACCTACGAGCAGTACTTC. Amino acids: CAASPGQTYEQYF. The V and J genes are TRBV10-3 and TRBJ2-5; 7 positions match TRBD1. Judging by the DNA end, TRBJ2-7 fits better; the J call may be wrong. Germline CDR1 and CDR2: ENHRY and SYGVKD. CDR3 size: 13 residues.

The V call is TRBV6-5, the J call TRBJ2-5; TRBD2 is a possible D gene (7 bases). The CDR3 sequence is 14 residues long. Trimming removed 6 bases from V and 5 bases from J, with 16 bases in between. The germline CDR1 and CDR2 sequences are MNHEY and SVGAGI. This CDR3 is CASSHRGARETQYF. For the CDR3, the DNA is TGTGCCAGCAGCCACCGGGGGGCGCGGGAGACCCAGTACTTC.

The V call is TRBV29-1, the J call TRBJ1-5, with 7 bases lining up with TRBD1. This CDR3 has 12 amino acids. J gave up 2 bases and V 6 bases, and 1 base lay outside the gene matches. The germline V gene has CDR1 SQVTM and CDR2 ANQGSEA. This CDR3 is CSVGQGNQPQHF. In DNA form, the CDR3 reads TGCAGCGTCGGACAGGGCAATCAGCCCCAGCATTTT.

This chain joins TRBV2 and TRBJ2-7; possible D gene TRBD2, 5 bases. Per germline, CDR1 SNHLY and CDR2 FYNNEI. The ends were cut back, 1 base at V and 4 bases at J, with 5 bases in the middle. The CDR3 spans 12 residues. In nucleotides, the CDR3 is TGTGCCAGCAGTGAAGGGACTTACGAGCAGTACTTC. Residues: CASSEGTYEQYF.

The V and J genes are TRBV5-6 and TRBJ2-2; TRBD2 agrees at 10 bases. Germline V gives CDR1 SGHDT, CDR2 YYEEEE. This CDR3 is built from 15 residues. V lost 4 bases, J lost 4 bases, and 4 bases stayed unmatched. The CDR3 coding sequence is TGTGCCAGCAGCAGAGCGGGGGGGGTCACCGGGGAGCTGTTTTTT. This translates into CASSRAGGVTGELFF.

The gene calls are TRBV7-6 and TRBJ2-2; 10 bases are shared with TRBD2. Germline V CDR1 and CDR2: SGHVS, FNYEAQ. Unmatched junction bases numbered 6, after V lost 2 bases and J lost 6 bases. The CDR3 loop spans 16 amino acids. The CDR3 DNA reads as TGTGCCAGCAGCTTAATAAGCGGGGGGGCTCCCGGGGAGCTGTTTTTT. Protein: CASSLISGGAPGELFF.

CDR3 sequence (DNA): TGCGCCAGCAGCCAAGGTTGGCTCCTCCAAGATACGCAGTATTTT. This sequence encodes CASSQGWLLQDTQYF. The V gene is TRBV4-3, the J gene TRBJ2-3, with no clear D. The ends were cut back, 1 base at V and 5 bases at J, with 13 bases in the middle. The CDR3 totals 15 residues. The germline gives CDR1 LGHNA, CDR2 YSLEER.